The 26 T cell receptor beta chains reported below all come from one sample, sequenced in a study of T-cell memory formation after mild COVID-19. MiXCR, applied by TCRdb to the 5' RACE reads, yields one record per CDR3 protein. The data hold about 350,000 distinct CDR3 sequences, with roughly an eighth observed a single time. The specimen sequenced was PBMCs or a T cell subset sorted from them (not recorded which). These receptors all come from a man between 18 and 35 years old who had mild COVID-19 (a few samples of this study predate the infection). Cell type and time point are not known.

The rearrangement joins TRBV4-3 to TRBJ1-5; D gene ambiguous. The CDR3 has 16 amino acids. Germline-derived CDR1 and CDR2 are LGHNA and YSLEER. Trimming removed 0 bases at V and 4 bases at J, with 13 bases between. The CDR3, as DNA: TGCGCCAGCAGCCAAGATTCGGGAGGAGGAAATCAGCCCCAGCATTTT. Its translation is CASSQDSGGGNQPQHF.

This clonotype was seen a handful of times. This chain uses TRBV12-3 or TRBV12-4 with TRBJ1-6, with D tentatively TRBD1 (6 bases). Trimming removed 3 bases from V and 8 bases from J, with 20 bases in between. The CDR3 loop spans 17 amino acids. The CDR3 DNA reads TGTGCCAGCAGTTTGGCGACTGGCCGGGACACCTATTCACCCCTCCACTTT. It encodes CASSLATGRDTYSPLHF.

The chain recombines TRBV29-1 with TRBJ1-5, with TRBD1 identical over 7 bases. The ends lost 8 bases at V and 5 bases at J; junction bases unmatched: 9. This CDR3 region has 13 residues. Germline CDR1 is SQVTM and CDR2 is ANQGSEA. The CDR3 sequence: CSYKTGSDQPQHF. In DNA form, the CDR3 reads TGCAGCTATAAGACAGGGTCGGATCAGCCCCAGCATTTT.

The genes are TRBV4-2 and TRBJ1-2; no firm D call. Per the germline V gene, CDR1 is LGHNA and CDR2 is YNFKEQ. V was shortened by 4 bases and J by 12 bases, with 3 bases between the two germline ends. The CDR3 loop spans 8 amino acids. CDR3 in amino acids: CASSRDTF. Here the CDR3 DNA reads TGTGCCAGCAGCCGGGACACCTTC.

The chain joins TRBV7-9 to TRBJ2-1; 7 bases are a match to TRBD2. CDR3 length: 16 amino acids. J was trimmed by 4 bases and V by 7 bases; bases with no gene match: 13. The germline V gene encodes CDR1 SEHNR and CDR2 FQNEAQ (reference sequence). In DNA, the CDR3 is TGTGCCAGCAAAGTTTGGTCCCGGGGGGTTTACAATGAGCAGTTCTTC. Translated: CASKVWSRGVYNEQFF. Looking up the rest from reference TRBV7-9 and TRBJ2-1 gives the full variable domain: DTGVSQNPRHKITKRGQNVTFRCDPISEHNRLYWYRQTLGQGPEFLTYFQNEAQLEKSRLLSDRFSAERPKGSFSTLEIQRTEQGDSAMYLCASKVWSRGVYNEQFFGPGTRLTVL.

The rearrangement joins TRBV5-1 to TRBJ2-2; D is perhaps TRBD2 (5 bases). Looked up from germline, CDR1 is SGHRS and CDR2 is YFSETQ. The CDR3 spans 15 residues. Trimming left V 5 bases short and J 5 bases short, with 16 bases between. CDR3 sequence: CASSPDFSGTGELFF. The DNA for the CDR3 is TGCGCCAGCAGTCCGGATTTCTCGGGGACCGGGGAGCTGTTTTTT.

This clonotype has only a few counts. The chain employs TRBV2 and TRBJ2-7; 8 nucleotides line up with TRBD1. The V segment lost 7 bases and the J segment 6 bases; nucleotides outside the gene matches: 5. Per the germline V gene, CDR1 is SNHLY and CDR2 is FYNNEI. CDR3 size: 12 residues. CDR3 amino acids: CASKETGAEQYV. CDR3 DNA sequence: TGTGCCAGCAAAGAGACAGGGGCCGAGCAGTACGTC.

The chain employs TRBV6-6 and TRBJ2-1; tentatively, D is TRBD1 (6 bases). From germline, CDR1 is MNHNY and CDR2 SVGAGI (reference sequence). The CDR3 is 15 residues long. Trimming stripped 3 bases from V and 3 bases from J, with 12 bases between. As DNA, the CDR3 is TGTGCCAGCAGTTATCCCAGGGGACACTACAATGAGCAGTTCTTC. This encodes CASSYPRGHYNEQFF.

The rearrangement uses TRBV4-3 and TRBJ1-1; 8 bases are a match to TRBD1. The CDR3 consists of 17 residues. Germline V CDR1 and CDR2: LGHNA, YSLEER. V lost 0 bases to trimming and J lost 4 bases; unmatched junction nucleotides: 10. The CDR3 bases are TGCGCCAGCAGCCAAGAATCGCGGACAGGGTTTTTCACTGAAGCTTTCTTT. This translates into CASSQESRTGFFTEAFF.

This clonotype was detected a few times. The chain recombines TRBV3-1 with TRBJ1-1; D gene uncertain. Trimming took off 4 bases at V and 4 bases at J, with 19 bases between the two ends. Germline-derived CDR1 and CDR2 are LGHDT and YNNKEL (reference sequence). This CDR3 comprises 16 residues. The DNA for the CDR3 is TGTGCCAGCAGCCCTCGGACCCCCCAATGGAGCACTGAAGCTTTCTTT. Translation: CASSPRTPQWSTEAFF. The full variable domain, rest sourced from reference TRBV3-1 and TRBJ1-1, is DTAVSQTPKYLVTQMGNDKSIKCEQNLGHDTMYWYKQDSKKFLKIMFSYNNKELIINETVPNRFSPKSPDKAHLNLHINSLELGDSAVYFCASSPRTPQWSTEAFFGQGTRLTVV.

This clonotype turned up a few times. The chain joins TRBV15 to TRBJ1-6; 9 bases are shared with TRBD1. There are 14 residues in the CDR3. Germline V lookup: CDR1 LNHNV, CDR2 YYDKDF (reference sequence). V trimming: 3 bases; J trimming: 9 bases; junction bases outside the gene matches: 3. The chain's CDR3 is CATSRGQGGSPLHF. CDR3 DNA sequence: TGTGCCACCAGCAGGGGACAGGGTGGTTCACCCCTCCACTTT. The entire variable domain, with the rest obtained from reference TRBV15 and TRBJ1-6, is as follows: DAMVIQNPRYQVTQFGKPVTLSCSQTLNHNVMYWYQQKSSQAPKLLFHYYDKDFNNEADTPDNFQSRRPNTSFCFLDIRSPGLGDTAMYLCATSRGQGGSPLHFGNGTRLTVT.

The CDR3 sequence is CATPRFFNSRWVFYNEQFF. CDR3 DNA: TGTGCCACCCCGAGATTTTTTAACAGCCGATGGGTTTTCTACAATGAGCAGTTCTTC. The V and J genes are TRBV21-1 and TRBJ2-1. TRBV21-1 is reported as a pseudogene. This CDR3 spans 19 amino acids.

The V and J genes are TRBV6-2 or TRBV6-3 and TRBJ2-7; the D is unclear. Germline lookup yields CDR1 MNHEY and CDR2 SVGEGT. V lost 2 bases, J lost 6 bases, and 14 bases lay in between. This CDR3 is built from 14 residues. The CDR3 sequence is CASSYGPRGGEQYV. In DNA form, the CDR3 reads TGTGCCAGCAGTTACGGACCGCGTGGCGGCGAGCAGTACGTC.

This clonotype was recorded a few times. The CDR3: CASIPSGGDPSYNEQFF. For the CDR3, the DNA is TGTGCCAGCATCCCGTCGGGGGGGGATCCCTCCTACAATGAGCAGTTCTTC. The genes are TRBV6-2 or TRBV6-3 and TRBJ2-1; TRBD2 aligns across 8 bases. V gave up 7 bases and J gave up 0 bases; unmatched junction bases: 11. CDR3 length: 17 residues. In germline, CDR1 is MNHEY, CDR2 SVGEGT.

The gene calls are TRBV20-1 and TRBJ1-2; 10 bases are a match to TRBD1. In germline, CDR1 is DFQATT, CDR2 SNEGSKA (reference sequence). The CDR3 extends over 12 amino acids. V lost 5 bases to trimming and J lost 4 bases; unmatched junction nucleotides: 1. In DNA, the CDR3 is TGCAGTGCTGGACAGGGGGTCTATGGCTACACCTTC. Translated, it gives CSAGQGVYGYTF.

The chain couples TRBV20-1 to TRBJ2-2; no reliable D call. Trimming removed 6 bases at V and 11 bases at J, with 19 bases between. This CDR3 region has 13 residues. Germline-derived CDR1 and CDR2 are DFQATT and SNEGSKA (reference sequence). The chain's CDR3 is CSAHNTARRELFF. The DNA for the CDR3 is TGCAGTGCGCATAATACGGCGAGGCGAGAGCTGTTTTTT.

The gene calls are TRBV6-5 and TRBJ2-7, with TRBD2 as a possible D gene (6 bases). The CDR3 consists of 15 residues. CDR1 and CDR2 (germline): MNHEY, SVGAGI. The V and J ends lost 6 bases and 3 bases respectively, with 18 bases between them. CDR3 amino acids: CASSNTGLGFYEQYF. DNA of the CDR3: TGTGCCAGCAGCAACACGGGACTTGGATTCTACGAGCAGTACTTC.

The chain uses TRBV7-2 and TRBJ2-5, with D perhaps given as TRBD1 or TRBD2 (5 bases each). Trimming stripped 2 bases from V and 5 bases from J, with 15 bases between. Germline V gene data show CDR1 as SGHTA and CDR2 as FQGNSA. This CDR3 comprises 15 residues. The CDR3 region has the DNA TGTGCCAGCAGCTTACGGTTACGAGGGGTGGAGACCCAGTACTTC. Translating it yields CASSLRLRGVETQYF.

The chain is built from TRBV20-1 and TRBJ2-3; 10 bases are a match to TRBD2. V shed 3 bases, J shed 5 bases, and the junction held 5 bases outside the gene matches. The CDR3 spans 14 residues. CDR1 is DFQATT and CDR2 is SNEGSKA in the germline V gene (reference sequence). CDR3 in DNA: TGCAGTGCTAGGTTAGCGGGGGGTGGAGATACGCAGTATTTT. It is translated as CSARLAGGGDTQYF.

The chain joins TRBV5-1 to TRBJ2-1; TRBD2 matches at 10 bases. V lost 4 bases to trimming and J lost 0 bases; unmatched junction nucleotides: 10. Per the germline V gene, CDR1 is SGHRS and CDR2 is YFSETQ. The CDR3 is 18 residues long. The DNA for the CDR3 is TGCGCCAGCAGCCCCGGTTCTAGCGGGGGAAACTCCTACAATGAGCAGTTCTTC. Amino acid sequence: CASSPGSSGGNSYNEQFF.

The rearrangement links TRBV9 to TRBJ1-1, with D hard to call. Trimming shortened V by 3 bases and J by 1 base, and 10 bases separated the two germline ends. The CDR3 has 14 residues. Looked up from germline, CDR1 is SGDLS and CDR2 is YYNGEE. CDR3 loop: CASSARSQNTEAFF. The CDR3 coding sequence is TGTGCCAGCAGCGCACGAAGTCAGAACACTGAAGCTTTCTTT.

This clonotype was recorded a few times. The V gene is TRBV7-9, the J gene TRBJ2-1; D ambiguous. Trimming took 6 bases from V and 8 from J, leaving 5 bases between them. The CDR3 is made up of 10 amino acids. Germline V lookup: CDR1 SEHNR, CDR2 FQNEAQ (reference sequence). CDR3 nucleotide sequence: TGTGCCAGCAGTTGGGATGAGCAGTTCTTC. This encodes CASSWDEQFF.

This clonotype has just a few counts. The chain is built from TRBV12-3 or TRBV12-4 and TRBJ2-7, with TRBD1 matching over 7 bases. With V trimmed by 3 bases and J by 3 bases, 5 bases remained unmatched. The CDR3 totals 14 residues. The DNA for the CDR3 is TGTGCCAGCAGTTTTCGGCAGGGGGTCTACGAGCAGTACTTC. Translated: CASSFRQGVYEQYF.

This clonotype was detected ten times or more. The chain employs TRBV5-1 and TRBJ1-4; no reliable D call. Trimming shortened V by 2 bases and J by 8 bases, and 13 bases separated the two germline ends. CDR1 and CDR2 from the germline V gene are SGHRS and YFSETQ. This CDR3 has 14 amino acids. DNA of the CDR3: TGCGCCAGCAGCTTAACGGGTCCTGGGGAAAAACTGTTTTTT. Protein sequence: CASSLTGPGEKLFF.

With regard to this clonotype: This may stem from a read error, because a much larger clone lies one nucleotide away. V usage is TRBV7-2 and J usage is TRBJ2-3, with 9 nucleotides matching TRBD2. This CDR3 contains 15 residues. Germline assignment: CDR1 SGHTA and CDR2 FQGNSA. J gave up 2 bases and V 3 bases, and 3 bases lay outside the gene matches. CDR3 sequence (DNA): TGTGCCAGCAGCTTTGGCGGGGGGGCCACAGATACGCAGTATTTT. Translated, it gives CASSFGGGATDTQYF. Based on the CDR3 plus reference TRBV7-2 and TRBJ2-3, the full variable domain is GAGVSQSPSNKVTEKGKDVELRCDPISGHTALYWYRQSLGQGLEFLIYFQGNSAPDKSGLPSDRFSAERTGGSVSTLTIQRTQQEDSAVYLCASSFGGGATDTQYFGPGTRLTVL.

V gene TRBV7-2 combines with J gene TRBJ1-2; unclear D gene. The CDR3 totals 15 residues. V was pared by 6 bases and J by 8 bases, with 22 bases between. The germline V gene has CDR1 SGHTA and CDR2 FQGNSA. CDR3 coding DNA: TGTGCCAGCAGGTTACCATTTAACGGGTTTGCAGGCTACACCTTC. Translation gives CASRLPFNGFAGYTF.